The 8 T cell receptor beta chains presented below share a single source sample, sequenced in a study of cytomegalovirus exposure and HLA in healthy donors. Amplification used 60 Vbeta primers and 13 Jbeta primers. The protocol was immunoSEQ multiplex PCR, while the TCRdb copy is restricted to in-frame clones and leaves out a portion. This sample carries nearly 200,000 clones, more than 75% of them seen once, and the ten largest clones take approximately 6.5%. The sequenced material came from PBMCs. The receptors here all came from a woman between 50 and 59 years old in good health and CMV-seropositive.

The chain carries TRBV10-1 and TRBJ2-2, with D maybe TRBD2 (5 bases). CDR1 is WNHNN and CDR2 is SYGVQD in the germline V gene (reference sequence). The V gene lost 2 bases and the J gene lost 1 base, with 8 bases spanning the gap. The CDR3 is 15 amino acids. The CDR3 reads CASSEAGGNTGELFF. The CDR3, as DNA: TGCGCCAGCAGTGAGGCGGGCGGGAACACCGGGGAGCTGTTTTTT.

This clone has a single count. The gene calls are TRBV7-8 and TRBJ2-3; maybe TRBD2 (5 bases). Trimming stripped 3 bases from V and 0 bases from J, with 16 bases between. The CDR3 has 17 amino acids. The germline V gene encodes CDR1 SGHVS and CDR2 FQNEAQ. CDR3 amino acids: CASSLRRLAHSTDTQYF. In nucleotides, the CDR3 is TGTGCCAGCAGCTTGCGCAGGCTAGCACATAGCACAGATACGCAGTATTTT.

The chain couples TRBV6-5 to TRBJ1-1, with TRBD1 identical over 10 bases. The CDR3 has 15 residues. Germline CDR1 and CDR2: MNHEY and SVGAGI. V shed 0 bases, J shed 11 bases, and the junction held 9 bases outside the gene matches. CDR3 amino acids: CASSYSRTGGRDAFF. The CDR3, as DNA: TGTGCCAGCAGTTACTCCCGGACAGGGGGTAGAGATGCTTTCTTT.

The chain recombines TRBV28 with TRBJ1-5; D is unclear. V shed 3 bases and J shed 7 bases, with 16 bases lying between them. The CDR3 has 15 residues. Germline V gene lookup returns CDR1 MDHEN and CDR2 SYDVKM. The DNA for the CDR3 is TGTGCCAGCAGTTTGATTGGTGGAGGACTACAGCCCCAGCATTTT. It specifies CASSLIGGGLQPQHF.

The chain employs TRBV7-9 and TRBJ2-1; D might be TRBD1 (6 bases). Trimming removed 1 base from V and 6 bases from J, with 13 bases in between. CDR3 length: 15 amino acids. CDR1 is SEHNR, CDR2 FQNEAQ, per germline (reference sequence). CDR3 protein: CASSLDGRGINEQFF. CDR3 coding DNA: TGTGCCAGCAGCTTAGACGGCAGGGGCATCAATGAGCAGTTCTTC. The variable domain in full, completed from reference TRBV7-9 and TRBJ2-1, reads DTGVSQNPRHKITKRGQNVTFRCDPISEHNRLYWYRQTLGQGPEFLTYFQNEAQLEKSRLLSDRFSAERPKGSFSTLEIQRTEQGDSAMYLCASSLDGRGINEQFFGPGTRLTVL.

The V gene is TRBV27, the J gene TRBJ1-6, with D tentatively TRBD1 (5 bases). Germline-derived CDR1 and CDR2 are MNHEY and SMNVEV (reference sequence). This CDR3 contains 14 residues. Trimming shortened V by 8 bases and J by 6 bases, and 14 bases separated the two germline ends. Here the CDR3 DNA reads TGTGCCAGCGGGCAGGGACTATCTAATTCACCCCTCCACTTT. This gives the protein CASGQGLSNSPLHF.

This clone occurred once. The chain is built from TRBV5-6 and TRBJ2-3; a weak D match, TRBD2 (5 bases). This CDR3 contains 16 residues. In germline, CDR1 is SGHDT, CDR2 YYEEEE. V lost 1 base and J lost 3, with 15 bases in between. The CDR3, as DNA: TGTGCCAGCAGCTTGTTAGGAGAGAGGGAGACAGATACGCAGTATTTT. Its translation: CASSLLGERETDTQYF.

This clone was observed a single time. The rearrangement uses TRBV28 and TRBJ2-7; weak D call: TRBD1 (6 bases). Trimming removed 8 bases at V and 1 base at J, with 12 bases between. Germline-derived CDR1 and CDR2 are MDHEN and SYDVKM. The CDR3 loop spans 13 amino acids. The CDR3 DNA reads as TGTGCCAGCTCGGACAGCCTATCCTACGAGCAGTACTTC. Translating it yields CASSDSLSYEQYF.